Shown below are 4 T cell receptor beta chains from a single sample sequenced in a study of blood T cell repertoires in COVID-19 (dated by TCRdb to between 2020 and 2021). Libraries were prepared through the immunoSEQ multiplex PCR assay. TCRdb limited this immuneACCESS table to in-frame rearrangements with V and J called. A share of clones is missing; checked studies link under half to unresolved V genes, and the rest is unexplained. For this sample there are some 48,000 clones; 85% to 90% appear just once. The top ten constitute 5.9% of the sample. Sequencing used peripheral blood. The receptors originated from a woman aged 55 to 70 with acute or convalescent COVID-19.

This sequence joins TRBV19 and TRBJ1-1; a weak D match, TRBD1 (5 bases). The CDR3 length is 14 residues. Germline CDR1 LNHDA, CDR2 SQIVND (reference sequence). With 4 bases removed from V and 0 bases from J, the gap between germline ends came to 9 bases. The CDR3 region is CASSTHRLNTEAFF. For the CDR3, the DNA is TGTGCCAGTAGTACCCACAGGCTGAACACTGAAGCTTTCTTT.

This clone has just one count. The chain has TRBV7-2 and TRBJ1-4; D may be TRBD1 (6 bases). With 5 bases removed from V and 12 bases from J, the gap between germline ends came to 28 bases. The CDR3 contains 17 residues. CDR1 is SGHTA, CDR2 FQGNSA, per germline. CDR3 residues: CASSARGVGGAGGELFF. The CDR3 DNA reads as TGTGCCAGCAGCGCCCGAGGTGTGGGGGGGGCAGGTGGAGAACTGTTTTTT.

This clone was found a few times. V and J are TRBV7-2 and TRBJ1-1; TRBD1 matches 8 bases. Unmatched junction bases numbered 7, after V lost 5 bases and J lost 5 bases. CDR1 is SGHTA, CDR2 FQGNSA, per germline. CDR3 length: 14 amino acids. CDR3 sequence reads: CASSGQGPGTEAFF. For the CDR3, the DNA is TGTGCCAGCAGCGGACAGGGCCCCGGTACTGAAGCTTTCTTT.

The rearrangement uses TRBV10-3 and TRBJ2-7; TRBD1 matches 9 bases. Per germline, CDR1 ENHRY and CDR2 SYGVKD. This CDR3 comprises 15 residues. With 6 bases clipped from V and 7 bases from J, the junction kept 13 bases outside the gene matches. The CDR3 loop is CAISPGQGRVGEQYF. CDR3 DNA sequence: TGTGCCATCAGCCCCGGACAGGGGAGGGTCGGTGAGCAGTACTTC.